The 27 T cell receptor beta chains reported below all come from one sample, sequenced in a study of blood T cell repertoires in COVID-19. Data came from immunoSEQ multiplex PCR; TCRdb stores just in-frame clones and leaves some out. The data hold approximately 120,000 clones, with about 77% observed a single time. The specimen sequenced was peripheral blood. The receptor source for this set is a man older than 75 with acute or convalescent COVID-19.

V gene TRBV28 combines with J gene TRBJ1-5; D is unclear. CDR3 length: 13 amino acids. CDR1 MDHEN and CDR2 SYDVKM come from the germline V gene. V gave up 1 base and J gave up 15 bases, with 16 bases separating them. The CDR3 nucleotides are TGTGCCAGCAGTTTATCGTCAGAGGCGGTTCTGCATTTT. Its translation: CASSLSSEAVLHF.

The rearrangement joins TRBV30 to TRBJ1-1, with D perhaps TRBD1 (5 bases). The V end was cut by 5 bases, the J end by 7 bases, with 14 bases between. CDR1 is GTSNPN, CDR2 SVGIG, per germline (reference sequence). This CDR3 has 12 residues. The CDR3: CAWSGRGGEAFF. Here the CDR3 DNA reads TGTGCCTGGTCGGGCCGCGGGGGTGAAGCTTTCTTT.

The J gene is TRBJ1-5, the V gene TRBV12-3 or TRBV12-4; maybe TRBD1 (6 bases). The CDR3 consists of 13 residues. Trimming stripped 5 bases from V and 6 bases from J, with 11 bases between. CDR3 in DNA: TGTGCCAGCAGTCTGAAGACAGGTCAGCCCCAGCATTTT. This translates into CASSLKTGQPQHF.

This chain joins TRBV10-3 and TRBJ2-7, with a tentative D call TRBD2 (5 bases). Deletions cut 3 bases from V and 2 bases from J, with 17 bases between. The CDR3 loop spans 16 amino acids. Germline-derived CDR1 and CDR2 are ENHRY and SYGVKD. In DNA form, the CDR3 reads TGTGCCATCAGTGAAAAAGAGGGAACCCCCACCTACGAGCAGTACTTC. Translated: CAISEKEGTPTYEQYF.

This sequence joins TRBV7-7 and TRBJ2-5; 12 nucleotides align to TRBD2. The CDR3 length is 12 residues. Germline V gene data show CDR1 as SSHAT and CDR2 as FNYEAQ (reference sequence). CDR3 in amino acids: CATLAGGRDQYF. As DNA, the CDR3 is TGTGCTACTCTAGCGGGGGGGCGGGACCAGTACTTC.

This clone has only a few counts. The genes are TRBV10-3 and TRBJ2-3; a possible D gene is TRBD1 (5 bases). V gave up 6 bases and J gave up 6 bases, with 16 bases separating them. Germline V gives CDR1 ENHRY, CDR2 SYGVKD. This CDR3 contains 14 residues. The CDR3 nucleotides are TGTGCCATCAGGGCCAACGCGGCAGGGGATACGCAGTATTTT. Translating it yields CAIRANAAGDTQYF.

CDR3 DNA sequence: TGTGCCAGTAGTTTCTCAGGCAACAATGAGCAGTTCTTC. It codes for CASSFSGNNEQFF. The chain recombines TRBV19 with TRBJ2-1; D gene uncertain. The CDR3 is 13 residues long. Trimming removed 5 bases from V and 5 bases from J, with 10 bases in between. Germline V gene lookup returns CDR1 LNHDA and CDR2 SQIVND (reference sequence). Looking up the rest from reference TRBV19 and TRBJ2-1 gives the full variable domain: DGGITQSPKYLFRKEGQNVTLSCEQNLNHDAMYWYRQDPGQGLRLIYYSQIVNDFQKGDIAEGYSVSREKKESFPLTVTSAQKNPTAFYLCASSFSGNNEQFFGPGTRLTVL.

The chain links TRBV7-2 to TRBJ1-6; D is perhaps TRBD1 (5 bases). Looked up from germline, CDR1 is SGHTA and CDR2 is FQGNSA. This CDR3 spans 15 amino acids. V lost 2 bases and J 7 bases, leaving 12 bases between the germline ends. The CDR3 sequence: CASSLSSGKNSPLHF. CDR3 bases: TGTGCCAGCAGCTTATCTTCAGGGAAGAATTCACCCCTCCACTTT.

V usage is TRBV7-2 and J usage is TRBJ1-1; 9 bases are shared with TRBD1. This CDR3 spans 13 amino acids. Looked up from germline, CDR1 is SGHTA and CDR2 is FQGNSA. Trimming cost V 5 bases and J 4 bases; bases outside gene matches: 2. CDR3 in amino acids: CASSTGGITEAFF. CDR3 bases: TGTGCCAGCAGCACAGGGGGCATCACTGAAGCTTTCTTT.

Concerning this clone: Other DNA sequences in the sample encode the same CDR3. The V and J genes are TRBV7-2 and TRBJ1-1; TRBD1 is a possible D gene (6 bases). The CDR3 has 14 residues. CDR1 is SGHTA, CDR2 FQGNSA, per germline. V lost 0 bases to trimming and J lost 2 bases, with 7 bases between them. In nucleotides, the CDR3 is TGTGCCAGCAGCTTAGCGACAGGTAACACTGAAGCTTTCTTT. Amino acids: CASSLATGNTEAFF.

V is TRBV2 and J is TRBJ2-7; no definite D call. The CDR3 covers 12 residues. V dropped 1 base and J dropped 8 bases, with 9 bases sitting between them. Germline CDR1 reads SNHLY; CDR2 reads FYNNEI. CDR3 protein: CASSEVGSKQYF. The DNA of the CDR3 is TGTGCCAGCAGTGAAGTGGGCTCGAAGCAGTACTTC. Drawing the rest from reference TRBV2 and TRBJ2-7, the complete variable domain is EPEVTQTPSHQVTQMGQEVILRCVPISNHLYFYWYRQILGQKVEFLVSFYNNEISEKSEIFDDQFSVERPDGSNFTLKIRSTKLEDSAMYFCASSEVGSKQYFGPGTRLTVT.

In regard to this clone: At the DNA level, this CDR3 is encoded by other sequences in the same sample as well. The rearrangement joins TRBV5-6 to TRBJ1-1, with D uncertain. With 0 bases removed from V and 1 base from J, the gap between germline ends came to 4 bases. Germline CDR1 is SGHDT and CDR2 is YYEEEE. The CDR3 extends over 13 amino acids. The CDR3 DNA is TGTGCCAGCAGCTTGGGTAGGAACACTGAAGCTTTCTTT. Encoded protein: CASSLGRNTEAFF.

This sequence joins TRBV30 and TRBJ2-5; D possibly corresponds to TRBD2 (6 bases). This CDR3 region has 15 residues. Trimming cost V 2 bases and J 2 bases, with 15 bases left between them. From germline, CDR1 is GTSNPN and CDR2 SVGIG (reference sequence). This chain's CDR3 is CAWSFGRQKQETQYF. In DNA, the CDR3 is TGTGCCTGGAGTTTCGGGAGACAGAAACAAGAGACCCAGTACTTC.

The CDR3: CASRAADGGYQEQYF. The CDR3 region has the DNA TGTGCCAGCAGAGCCGCGGACGGAGGGTATCAAGAGCAGTACTTC. V usage is TRBV6-5 and J usage is TRBJ2-7; possibly TRBD2 for D (6 bases). This CDR3 contains 15 residues. Trimming shortened V by 6 bases and J by 7 bases, and 22 bases separated the two germline ends. The germline CDR1 and CDR2 sequences are MNHEY and SVGAGI.

In this sample, this clone turned up a few times. V usage is TRBV4-1 and J usage is TRBJ1-5; TRBD1 might be the D (6 bases). Looked up from germline, CDR1 is MGHRA and CDR2 is YSYEKL. The CDR3 is 17 residues long. V was shortened by 0 bases and J by 6 bases, with 18 bases between the two germline ends. DNA for the CDR3: TGCGCCAGCAGCCAAGAGGGGGGGCAGTTTCCCTCTCAGCCCCAGCATTTT. Translation gives CASSQEGGQFPSQPQHF.

This clone has more than one count but fewer than ten. V gene TRBV28 combines with J gene TRBJ1-1; no clear D gene. Germline CDR1 is MDHEN and CDR2 is SYDVKM. This CDR3 contains 13 residues. Between the trimmed V and J ends, which lost 2 bases and 9 bases, there was a span of 13 bases. This chain's CDR3 is CASSLIMSEQAFF. The CDR3 DNA reads TGTGCCAGCAGTTTAATTATGAGCGAGCAAGCTTTCTTT.

This rearrangement joins TRBV7-2 to TRBJ2-7, with D possibly TRBD2 on 6 matching bases. The V end lost 1 base, the J end lost 2 bases, and 18 bases lay between the germline ends. The length of the CDR3 is 17 residues. CDR1 is SGHTA and CDR2 is FQGNSA in the germline V gene. The CDR3 reads CASSLVLVTGVPYEQYF. DNA for the CDR3: TGTGCCAGCAGCTTAGTATTGGTTACGGGGGTTCCCTACGAGCAGTACTTC.

The chain links TRBV6-5 to TRBJ1-1; D unresolved. Trimming shortened V by 11 bases and J by 6 bases, and 13 bases separated the two germline ends. This CDR3 spans 11 amino acids. Germline V lookup: CDR1 MNHEY, CDR2 SVGAGI. The CDR3: CASLGRSEAFF. The CDR3 DNA is TGTGCCTCACTTGGGCGCTCTGAAGCTTTCTTT.

The rearrangement links TRBV5-1 to TRBJ1-6; 7 bases agree with TRBD1. The CDR3 has 16 residues. The J segment lost 6 bases and the V segment lost 0 bases, leaving 6 bases of the junction unmatched. Germline lookup yields CDR1 SGHRS and CDR2 YFSETQ. The CDR3 is CASSLGPGQTNSPLHF. The CDR3 DNA reads TGCGCCAGCAGCTTGGGGCCGGGACAGACTAATTCACCCCTCCACTTT.

The chain is built from TRBV5-1 and TRBJ2-3; 7 nucleotides line up with TRBD1. This CDR3 is built from 13 residues. Germline V gene sequence: CDR1 SGHRS, CDR2 YFSETQ. The J segment lost 13 bases and the V segment lost 4 bases, leaving 12 bases of the junction unmatched. CDR3 DNA sequence: TGCGCCAGCAGCAACCGGGACAGTGTTTTGGAGTATTTT. It yields the protein CASSNRDSVLEYF. Combining the CDR3 with reference TRBV5-1 and TRBJ2-3 gives the whole variable domain KAGVTQTPRYLIKTRGQQVTLSCSPISGHRSVSWYQQTPGQGLQFLFEYFSETQRNKGNFPGRFSGRQFSNSRSEMNVSTLELGDSALYLCASSNRDSVLEYFGPGTRLTVL.

V gene TRBV7-2 combines with J gene TRBJ1-3; D is possibly TRBD1 (5 bases). Trimming pared 1 base from V and 10 bases from J, leaving 11 bases between. The germline V gene has CDR1 SGHTA and CDR2 FQGNSA. This CDR3 is built from 13 residues. The CDR3 sequence is CASSLDQGLTIYF. CDR3 nucleotide sequence: TGTGCCAGCAGCTTAGACCAGGGTCTAACCATATATTTT.

This clone was seen only a few times. The chain is built from TRBV6-5 and TRBJ1-2; D might be TRBD1 (6 bases). Between the trimmed V and J ends, which lost 3 bases and 4 bases, there was a span of 18 bases. The CDR3 is 16 residues long. Germline V gene data show CDR1 as MNHEY and CDR2 as SVGAGI. The CDR3 region has the DNA TGTGCCAGCAGTTATACCTTGGAAACAGGGACCTATGGCTACACCTTC. Translated, it gives CASSYTLETGTYGYTF.

The genes are TRBV19 and TRBJ2-3; 8 bases agree with TRBD1. CDR3 size: 15 residues. Per the germline V gene, CDR1 is LNHDA and CDR2 is SQIVND (reference sequence). With 6 bases clipped from V and 1 base from J, the junction kept 6 bases outside the gene matches. The CDR3 sequence: CASSLGTGRTDTQYF. The CDR3 nucleotides read TGTGCCAGTAGCCTTGGGACAGGACGCACAGATACGCAGTATTTT.

The rearrangement joins TRBV28 to TRBJ2-2; 8 bases agree with TRBD2. Germline lookup yields CDR1 MDHEN and CDR2 SYDVKM. The CDR3 spans 19 residues. V shed 0 bases, J shed 2 bases, and the junction held 11 bases outside the gene matches. The CDR3 nucleotides read TGTGCCAGCAGTTTATGGGCTCTGGGAGCGGGGGTAAACACCGGGGAGCTGTTTTTT. Translation: CASSLWALGAGVNTGELFF.

This clone has at least ten counts. This chain uses TRBV7-8 with TRBJ1-4, with TRBD1 matching 7 bases. V was clipped by 2 bases and J by 8 bases; unmatched bases: 17. The CDR3 sequence is 18 residues long. CDR1 SGHVS and CDR2 FQNEAQ come from the germline V gene. CDR3 in DNA: TGTGCCAGCAGCTTAAAGGGGCGGGACAGCCCTAGGGGGGAAAAACTGTTTTTT. Amino acid sequence: CASSLKGRDSPRGEKLFF.

The V call is TRBV12-5, the J call TRBJ2-1, with 8 bases that match TRBD2. The CDR3 totals 14 residues. Looked up from germline, CDR1 is LGHNT and CDR2 is FRNRAP. V shed 6 bases, J shed 7 bases, and the junction held 8 bases outside the gene matches. CDR3 region: CASGPGGGGNEQFF. CDR3 coding DNA: TGTGCTAGTGGACCCGGGGGCGGGGGGAATGAGCAGTTCTTC.

This chain joins TRBV4-2 and TRBJ2-1, with TRBD2 identical over 11 bases. Germline V CDR1 and CDR2: LGHNA, YNFKEQ. The CDR3 is made up of 16 amino acids. The V segment lost 3 bases and the J segment 1 base; nucleotides outside the gene matches: 2. CDR3 DNA sequence: TGTGCCAGCAGCCAGGGGACTAGCGGATCCTACAATGAGCAGTTCTTC. Translated: CASSQGTSGSYNEQFF.